This T cell receptor beta chain is from a study of blood T cell repertoires in COVID-19. Trimming at V came to 2 bases and at J to 4 bases, leaving 11 bases not matched to a gene. Germline V gene lookup returns CDR1 SGHVS and CDR2 FNYEAQ. CDR3 size: 17 residues. The method was immunoSEQ multiplex PCR; TCRdb's version includes in-frame clones alone and lacks a portion of them. Of 250,000 to 300,000 clones listed, approximately 89% are singletons. This sequence originates from a woman aged 55 to 70 who had recovered from COVID-19. The sequencing input was PBMCs or T cells enriched from blood (not recorded which). The chain joins TRBV7-6 to TRBJ1-3; 7 bases fit TRBD1. For the CDR3, the DNA is TGTGCCAGCAGCTTAAACACCGGGACAGAATACGGAAACACCATATATTTT. It specifies CASSLNTGTEYGNTIYF.